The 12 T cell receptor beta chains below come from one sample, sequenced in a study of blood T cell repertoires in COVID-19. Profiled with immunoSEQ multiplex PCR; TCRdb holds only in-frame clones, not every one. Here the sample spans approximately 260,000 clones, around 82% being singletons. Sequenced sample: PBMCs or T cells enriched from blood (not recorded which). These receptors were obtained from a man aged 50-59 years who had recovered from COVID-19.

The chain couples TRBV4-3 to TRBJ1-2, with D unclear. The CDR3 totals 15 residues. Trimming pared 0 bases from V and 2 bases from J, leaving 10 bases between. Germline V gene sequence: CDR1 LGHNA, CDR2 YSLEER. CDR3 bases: TGCGCCAGCAGCCAAGATTTAGCAGAGAACTATGGCTACACCTTC. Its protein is CASSQDLAENYGYTF.

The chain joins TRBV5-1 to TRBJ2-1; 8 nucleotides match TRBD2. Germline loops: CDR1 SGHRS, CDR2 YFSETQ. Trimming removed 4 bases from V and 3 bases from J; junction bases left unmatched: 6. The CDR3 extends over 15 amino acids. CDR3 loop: CASSTSGGLYNEQFF. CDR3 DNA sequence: TGCGCCAGCAGCACCAGCGGGGGTCTCTACAATGAGCAGTTCTTC.

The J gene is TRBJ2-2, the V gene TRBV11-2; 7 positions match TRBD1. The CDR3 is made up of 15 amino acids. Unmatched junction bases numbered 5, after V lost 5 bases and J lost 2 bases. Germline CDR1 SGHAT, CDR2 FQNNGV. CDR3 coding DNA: TGTGCCAGCAGCCCCGGACAGGTTAACACCGGGGAGCTGTTTTTT. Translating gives CASSPGQVNTGELFF.

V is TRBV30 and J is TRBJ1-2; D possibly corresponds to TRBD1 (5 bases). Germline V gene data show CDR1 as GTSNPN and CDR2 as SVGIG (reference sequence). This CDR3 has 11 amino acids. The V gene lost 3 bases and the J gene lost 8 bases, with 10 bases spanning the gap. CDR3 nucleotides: TGTGCCTGGAGACGGGGGGAAGGCTACACCTTC. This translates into CAWRRGEGYTF.

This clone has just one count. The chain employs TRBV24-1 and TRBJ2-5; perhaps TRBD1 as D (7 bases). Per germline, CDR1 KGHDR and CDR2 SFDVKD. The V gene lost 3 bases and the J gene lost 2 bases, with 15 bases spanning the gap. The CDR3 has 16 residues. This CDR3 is CATSDPEAGGQETQYF. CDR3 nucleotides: TGTGCCACCAGTGATCCAGAGGCAGGGGGGCAAGAGACCCAGTACTTC.

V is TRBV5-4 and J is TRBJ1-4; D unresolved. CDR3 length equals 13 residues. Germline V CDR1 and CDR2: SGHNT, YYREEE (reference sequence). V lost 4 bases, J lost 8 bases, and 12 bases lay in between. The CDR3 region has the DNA TGTGCCAGCAGCCCTGGCGGGAGGGAAAAACTGTTTTTT. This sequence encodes CASSPGGREKLFF.

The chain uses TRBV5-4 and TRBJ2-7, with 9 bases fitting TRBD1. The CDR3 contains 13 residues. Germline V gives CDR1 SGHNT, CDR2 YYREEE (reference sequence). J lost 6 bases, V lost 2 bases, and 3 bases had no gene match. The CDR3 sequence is CASSLGTGPEQYF. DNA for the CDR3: TGTGCCAGCAGCTTAGGGACAGGGCCCGAGCAGTACTTC.

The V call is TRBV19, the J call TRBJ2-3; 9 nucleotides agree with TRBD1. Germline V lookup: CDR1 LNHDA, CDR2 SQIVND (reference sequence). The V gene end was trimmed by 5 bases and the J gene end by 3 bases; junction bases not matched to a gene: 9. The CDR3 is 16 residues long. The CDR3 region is CASSPGTGRMTDTQYF. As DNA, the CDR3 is TGTGCCAGTAGTCCTGGGACAGGGCGAATGACAGATACGCAGTATTTT.

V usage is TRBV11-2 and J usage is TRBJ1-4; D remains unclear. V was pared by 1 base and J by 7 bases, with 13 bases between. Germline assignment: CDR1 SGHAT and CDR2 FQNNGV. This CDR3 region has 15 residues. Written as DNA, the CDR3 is TGTGCCAGCAGCTTAGGGCCGGGAACGGGTGAAAAACTGTTTTTT. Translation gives CASSLGPGTGEKLFF.

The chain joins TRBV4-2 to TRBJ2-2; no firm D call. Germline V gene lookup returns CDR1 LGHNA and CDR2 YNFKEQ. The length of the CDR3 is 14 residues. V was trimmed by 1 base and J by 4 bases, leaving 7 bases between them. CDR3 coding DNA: TGTGCCAGCAGCCAAGGGGCGAGCACCGGGGAGCTGTTTTTT. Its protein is CASSQGASTGELFF.

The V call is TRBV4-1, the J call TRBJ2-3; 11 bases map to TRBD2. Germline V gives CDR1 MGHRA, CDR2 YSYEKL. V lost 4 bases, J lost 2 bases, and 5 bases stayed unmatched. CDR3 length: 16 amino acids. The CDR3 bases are TGCGCCAGCAGCCCCCGGACTAGCGGGCCCACAGATACGCAGTATTTT. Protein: CASSPRTSGPTDTQYF.

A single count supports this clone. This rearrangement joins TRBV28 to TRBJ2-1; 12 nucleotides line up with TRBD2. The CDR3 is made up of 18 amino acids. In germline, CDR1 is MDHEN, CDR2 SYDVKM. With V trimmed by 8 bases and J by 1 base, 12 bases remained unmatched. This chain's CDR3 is CASGRASGRARSYNEQFF. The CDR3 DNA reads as TGTGCCAGCGGAAGGGCTAGCGGGAGGGCTAGGTCCTACAATGAGCAGTTCTTC.